Listed here are 28 T cell receptor beta chains from one sample, sequenced in a study of control samples from healthy donors and cancer patients. TCRdb's table, derived via immunoSEQ multiplex PCR, lists solely in-frame clones and lacks some. The repertoire holds around 120,000 clones, more than 70% seen once, with 2.5% to 3.5% in the top ten. Material for sequencing was blood. All receptors come from a man in his fifties or sixties in good health.

Only one count was recorded for this clone. V usage is TRBV19 and J usage is TRBJ1-2, with 10 bases identical to TRBD1. J was trimmed by 5 bases and V by 3 bases; bases with no gene match: 9. The CDR3 contains 16 residues. Per germline, CDR1 LNHDA and CDR2 SQIVND (reference sequence). CDR3 loop: CASSMVGTGAGYGYTF. The CDR3 DNA sequence: TGTGCCAGTAGTATGGTCGGGACAGGGGCTGGATATGGCTACACCTTC.

This clone was seen a single time. The J gene is TRBJ1-2, the V gene TRBV28, with a tentative D call TRBD1 (6 bases). V was pared by 1 base and J by 8 bases, with 8 bases between. The CDR3 consists of 12 residues. Germline loops: CDR1 MDHEN, CDR2 SYDVKM. The CDR3 here is CASSLSGVGYTF. In nucleotides, the CDR3 is TGTGCCAGCAGTTTATCAGGGGTCGGCTACACCTTC.

The gene calls are TRBV19 and TRBJ2-2; TRBD2 is a possible D gene (5 bases). Germline values: CDR1 LNHDA, CDR2 SQIVND (reference sequence). The CDR3 covers 15 residues. Trimming left V 6 bases short and J 7 bases short, with 18 bases between. In DNA, the CDR3 is TGTGCCAGTAGCTTCCGACCCTCCGAGGGCGGGGAGCTGTTTTTT. It is translated as CASSFRPSEGGELFF.

J is TRBJ2-1 and V is TRBV7-3, with a tentative D call TRBD2 (6 bases). V lost 1 base and J 1 base, leaving 8 bases between the germline ends. Germline V gene sequence: CDR1 SGHTA, CDR2 FQGTGA. The CDR3 spans 15 residues. The CDR3 bases are TGTGCCAGCAGCTTAATGGGAGGTTCCTACAATGAGCAGTTCTTC. Its protein is CASSLMGGSYNEQFF.

The J gene is TRBJ2-1, the V gene TRBV27; no reliable D call. The V and J ends lost 3 bases and 8 bases respectively, with 17 bases between them. Germline V gene data show CDR1 as MNHEY and CDR2 as SMNVEV (reference sequence). This CDR3 region has 15 residues. CDR3 amino acids: CASSLWQASKDEQFF. DNA of the CDR3: TGTGCCAGCAGTTTGTGGCAGGCTTCCAAGGATGAGCAGTTCTTC.

The rearrangement joins TRBV18 to TRBJ1-2; tentatively, D is TRBD1 (6 bases). The V gene's germline CDR1 is KGHSH and CDR2 LQKENI. Trimming shortened V by 1 base and J by 6 bases, and 15 bases separated the two germline ends. CDR3 length equals 15 residues. Written as DNA, the CDR3 is TGTGCCAGCTCACCACGCGGCAGGGGCCAGGATGGCTACACCTTC. Translation: CASSPRGRGQDGYTF.

The V and J genes are TRBV7-2 and TRBJ1-2; D remains ambiguous. Trimming took 0 bases from V and 7 from J, leaving 12 bases between them. The length of the CDR3 is 14 residues. The germline CDR1 and CDR2 sequences are SGHTA and FQGNSA. DNA for the CDR3: TGTGCCAGCAGCTTAGCATCCCCCCGTGGTGGCTACACCTTC. This sequence encodes CASSLASPRGGYTF.

This clone was found a few times. The CDR3 sequence is CASSLGFRGLNQPQHF. The CDR3 bases are TGTGCCAGCAGCTTAGGATTCAGGGGACTCAATCAGCCCCAGCATTTT. This chain connects TRBV7-2 to TRBJ1-5; TRBD1 is a possible D gene (6 bases). Germline V gene lookup returns CDR1 SGHTA and CDR2 FQGNSA. The CDR3 consists of 16 residues. The V end lost 1 base, the J end lost 3 bases, and 13 bases lay between the germline ends.

This clone turned up a few times. The chain joins TRBV19 to TRBJ2-5, with D maybe TRBD2 (6 bases). Germline CDR1 and CDR2: LNHDA and SQIVND (reference sequence). The CDR3 is 13 amino acids. Deletions cut 7 bases from V and 1 base from J, with 10 bases between. As DNA, the CDR3 is TGTGCCAGTAAGATTAGCGGCCAAGAGACCCAGTACTTC. This gives the protein CASKISGQETQYF.

This chain uses TRBV4-2 with TRBJ1-2; TRBD1 agrees at 8 bases. Trimming at V came to 3 bases and at J to 7 bases, leaving 10 bases not matched to a gene. The CDR3 runs to 15 residues. CDR1 is LGHNA and CDR2 is YNFKEQ in the germline V gene. The CDR3 is CASSQLPGQESGYTF. In nucleotides, the CDR3 is TGTGCCAGCAGCCAGTTACCGGGACAGGAGTCTGGCTACACCTTC.

The chain links TRBV6-6 to TRBJ1-6; D uncertain. Looked up from germline, CDR1 is MNHNY and CDR2 is SVGAGI (reference sequence). V was pared by 5 bases and J by 10 bases, with 9 bases between. This CDR3 comprises 12 residues. For the CDR3, the DNA is TGTGCCAGCAGTGCGGGTATGTCACCCCTCCACTTT. It encodes CASSAGMSPLHF.

The chain is built from TRBV28 and TRBJ1-6; D gene ambiguous. V shed 2 bases and J shed 6 bases, with 8 bases lying between them. Looked up from germline, CDR1 is MDHEN and CDR2 is SYDVKM. The CDR3 has 14 amino acids. The CDR3 nucleotides read TGTGCCAGCAGTTTAACGGTGGGTAATTCACCCCTCCACTTT. Translating it yields CASSLTVGNSPLHF.

In its sample, this clone was seen once. The chain couples TRBV9 to TRBJ1-1, with D perhaps matching TRBD1 (5 bases). CDR3 size: 11 residues. Germline CDR1 and CDR2: SGDLS and YYNGEE. V dropped 7 bases and J dropped 5 bases, with 9 bases sitting between them. The chain's CDR3 is CASGGSTEAFF. In DNA form, the CDR3 reads TGTGCCAGCGGGGGGAGTACTGAAGCTTTCTTT.

The chain combines TRBV6-5 with TRBJ1-1; D not resolved. This CDR3 is built from 15 residues. Germline V gene sequence: CDR1 MNHEY, CDR2 SVGAGI. V lost 7 bases and J lost 0, with 15 bases in between. The CDR3 loop is CASTPDEGMNTEAFF. As DNA, the CDR3 is TGTGCCAGCACCCCAGACGAAGGCATGAACACTGAAGCTTTCTTT.

J is TRBJ2-3 and V is TRBV19; D unclear. V dropped 3 bases and J dropped 5 bases, with 9 bases sitting between them. Germline V gene lookup returns CDR1 LNHDA and CDR2 SQIVND (reference sequence). CDR3 length: 13 residues. CDR3 sequence reads: CASSMASLDTQYF. Here the CDR3 DNA reads TGTGCCAGTAGTATGGCATCGCTAGATACGCAGTATTTT.

This rearrangement joins TRBV3-1 (or the pseudogene TRBV3-2) to TRBJ2-2; 9 bases agree with TRBD2. V was pared by 6 bases and J by 6 bases, with 5 bases of the junction left unmatched. This CDR3 is 14 amino acids long. Germline CDR1 is LGHDT and CDR2 is YNNKEL (reference sequence). DNA of the CDR3: TGTGCCAGCAGGTACGGGACTAGCTCCGGGGAGCTGTTTTTT. This codes for CASRYGTSSGELFF.

Here the CDR3 reads CASSFGGGELFF. CDR3 DNA: TGTGCCAGCAGTTTCGGAGGCGGGGAGCTGTTTTTT. The chain combines TRBV28 with TRBJ2-2; TRBD2 might be the D (5 bases). Germline CDR1 reads MDHEN; CDR2 reads SYDVKM. The CDR3 extends over 12 amino acids. Trimming removed 3 bases from V and 7 bases from J, with 6 bases in between.

This clone was recorded a few times. V is TRBV5-1 and J is TRBJ1-2; 8 positions agree with TRBD1. CDR1 and CDR2 (germline): SGHRS, YFSETQ. J was trimmed by 8 bases and V by 6 bases; bases with no gene match: 15. CDR3 length equals 15 residues. The CDR3 spells CASNLAGRTGIGYTF. In nucleotides, the CDR3 is TGCGCCAGCAACCTTGCCGGGAGGACAGGGATCGGCTACACCTTC.

The rearrangement links TRBV10-3 to TRBJ2-7; D not certain. The CDR3 contains 14 residues. Trimming removed 3 bases from V and 3 bases from J, with 12 bases in between. Germline CDR1 reads ENHRY; CDR2 reads SYGVKD. The CDR3 DNA sequence: TGTGCCATCAGTGAAAAGGCAGAAAACTACGAGCAGTACTTC. Translated, it gives CAISEKAENYEQYF.

This clone came up a few times. V gene TRBV27 combines with J gene TRBJ2-7; TRBD1 matches at 8 bases. With 0 bases clipped from V and 2 bases from J, the junction kept 3 bases outside the gene matches. This CDR3 spans 15 amino acids. The germline V gene has CDR1 MNHEY and CDR2 SMNVEV (reference sequence). The CDR3 is CASSLSQGATYEQYF. In nucleotides, the CDR3 is TGTGCCAGCAGTTTATCCCAGGGGGCCACCTACGAGCAGTACTTC.

The rearrangement links TRBV5-6 to TRBJ1-4, with D tentatively TRBD1 (5 bases). The CDR3 runs to 15 residues. Germline V CDR1 and CDR2: SGHDT, YYEEEE. V dropped 4 bases and J dropped 4 bases, with 14 bases sitting between them. CDR3 residues: CASSIPTGGNEKLFF. CDR3 in DNA: TGTGCCAGCAGCATCCCAACCGGGGGTAATGAAAAACTGTTTTTT.

The rearrangement uses TRBV28 and TRBJ2-1, with 12 bases fitting TRBD2. Trimming at V came to 3 bases and at J to 6 bases, leaving 12 bases not matched to a gene. The germline gives CDR1 MDHEN, CDR2 SYDVKM. The CDR3 runs 18 residues. This chain's CDR3 is CASSFVTSGGPILNEQFF. DNA for the CDR3: TGTGCCAGCAGTTTCGTGACTAGCGGGGGCCCTATACTCAATGAGCAGTTCTTC.

The chain couples TRBV28 to TRBJ2-3, with D maybe TRBD2 (5 bases). Trimming shortened V by 0 bases and J by 2 bases, and 12 bases separated the two germline ends. The CDR3 is 16 amino acids. Germline CDR1 and CDR2: MDHEN and SYDVKM. CDR3 nucleotides: TGTGCCAGCAGTTTATGGGGAACGACTAACACAGATACGCAGTATTTT. This translates into CASSLWGTTNTDTQYF. The complete variable domain, with remaining parts taken from reference TRBV28 and TRBJ2-3, reads DVKVTQSSRYLVKRTGEKVFLECVQDMDHENMFWYRQDPGLGLRLIYFSYDVKMKEKGDIPEGYSVSREKKERFSLILESASTNQTSMYLCASSLWGTTNTDTQYFGPGTRLTVL.

The chain employs TRBV5-1 and TRBJ1-1; possibly TRBD1 for D (6 bases). The CDR3 length is 14 residues. Germline-derived CDR1 and CDR2 are SGHRS and YFSETQ. The V and J ends lost 3 bases and 2 bases respectively, with 11 bases between them. CDR3: CASSYPGVNTEAFF. Written as DNA, the CDR3 is TGCGCCAGCAGCTATCCAGGGGTCAACACTGAAGCTTTCTTT.

The V gene is TRBV24-1, the J gene TRBJ2-3; maybe TRBD1 (6 bases). Germline V gives CDR1 KGHDR, CDR2 SFDVKD. Trimming stripped 6 bases from V and 2 bases from J, with 17 bases between. CDR3 length equals 16 residues. The CDR3 spells CATSRRGGWDTDTQYF. The CDR3 coding sequence is TGTGCCACCAGTCGGCGTGGGGGCTGGGACACAGATACGCAGTATTTT.

The V and J genes are TRBV11-2 and TRBJ1-3; D is unclear. V was clipped by 6 bases and J by 0 bases, with 9 bases between them. This CDR3 is built from 14 residues. Germline values: CDR1 SGHAT, CDR2 FQNNGV. CDR3 residues: CASRIGRSGNTIYF. CDR3 in DNA: TGTGCCAGCAGGATAGGCCGCTCTGGAAACACCATATATTTT.

The sample holds one count of this clone. The genes are TRBV18 and TRBJ2-3, with 10 bases fitting TRBD1. This CDR3 spans 18 amino acids. The ends lost 2 bases at V and 1 base at J; junction bases unmatched: 9. CDR1 is KGHSH, CDR2 LQKENI, per germline. The CDR3 spells CASSPGTGVLAGTDTQYF. DNA for the CDR3: TGTGCCAGCTCACCAGGGACAGGGGTACTGGCAGGCACAGATACGCAGTATTTT.

The DNA for the CDR3 is TGTGCCAGCAGTTACTCGAAAAAGATGAACACTGAAGCTTTCTTT. Amino acid sequence: CASSYSKKMNTEAFF. The chain recombines TRBV6-5 with TRBJ1-1; D unresolved. Trimming took 0 bases from V and 0 from J, leaving 8 bases between them. CDR1 and CDR2 (germline): MNHEY, SVGAGI. The CDR3 has 15 residues.